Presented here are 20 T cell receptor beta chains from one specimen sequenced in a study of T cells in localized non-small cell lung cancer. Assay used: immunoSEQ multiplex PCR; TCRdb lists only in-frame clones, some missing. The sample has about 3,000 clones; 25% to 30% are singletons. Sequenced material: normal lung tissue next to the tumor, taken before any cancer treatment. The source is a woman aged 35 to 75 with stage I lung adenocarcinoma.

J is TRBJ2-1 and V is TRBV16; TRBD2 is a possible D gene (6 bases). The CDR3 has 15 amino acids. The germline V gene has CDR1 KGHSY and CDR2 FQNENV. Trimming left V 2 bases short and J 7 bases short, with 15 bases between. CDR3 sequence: CASSQRGSSGNEQFF. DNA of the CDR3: TGTGCCAGCAGCCAACGGGGGAGTAGTGGGAATGAGCAGTTCTTC. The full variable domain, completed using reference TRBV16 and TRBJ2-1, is GEEVAQTPKHLVRGEGQKAKLYCAPIKGHSYVFWYQQVLKNEFKFLISFQNENVFDETGMPKERFSAKCLPNSPCSLEIQATKLEDSAVYFCASSQRGSSGNEQFFGPGTRLTVL.

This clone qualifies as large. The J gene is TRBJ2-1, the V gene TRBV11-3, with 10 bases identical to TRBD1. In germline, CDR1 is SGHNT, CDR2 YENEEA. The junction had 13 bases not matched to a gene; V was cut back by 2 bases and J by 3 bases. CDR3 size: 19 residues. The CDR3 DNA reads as TGTGCCAGCAGCTTACTTGCCTCCCCGGGACAGGGGTTCTACAATGAGCAGTTCTTC. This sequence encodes CASSLLASPGQGFYNEQFF.

CDR3 in amino acids: CASSPGTGLYEQYF. CDR3 nucleotides: TGTGCCAGCAGCCCCGGGACAGGGCTCTACGAGCAGTACTTC. The rearrangement uses TRBV11-3 and TRBJ2-7; 9 bases align to TRBD1. Germline-derived CDR1 and CDR2 are SGHNT and YENEEA. With V trimmed by 5 bases and J by 3 bases, 5 bases remained unmatched. The CDR3 is made up of 14 amino acids.

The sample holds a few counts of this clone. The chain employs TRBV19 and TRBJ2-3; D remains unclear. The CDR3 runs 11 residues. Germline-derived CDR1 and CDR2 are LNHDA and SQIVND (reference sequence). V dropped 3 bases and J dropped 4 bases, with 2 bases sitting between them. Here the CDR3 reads CASSMADTQYF. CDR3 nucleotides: TGTGCCAGTAGTATGGCAGATACGCAGTATTTT.

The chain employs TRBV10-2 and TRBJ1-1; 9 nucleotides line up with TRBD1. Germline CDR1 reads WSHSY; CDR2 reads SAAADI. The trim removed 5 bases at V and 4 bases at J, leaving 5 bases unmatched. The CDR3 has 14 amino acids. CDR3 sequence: CASSTGQGTTEAFF. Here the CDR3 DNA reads TGCGCCAGCAGTACCGGACAGGGGACCACTGAAGCTTTCTTT.

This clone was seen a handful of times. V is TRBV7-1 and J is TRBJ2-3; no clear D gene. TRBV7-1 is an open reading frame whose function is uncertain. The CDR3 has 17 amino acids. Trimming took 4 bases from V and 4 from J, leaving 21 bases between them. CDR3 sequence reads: CASSLFPPGLGPDTQYF. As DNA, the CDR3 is TGTGCCAGCAGCTTATTCCCCCCGGGCCTAGGGCCAGATACGCAGTATTTT.

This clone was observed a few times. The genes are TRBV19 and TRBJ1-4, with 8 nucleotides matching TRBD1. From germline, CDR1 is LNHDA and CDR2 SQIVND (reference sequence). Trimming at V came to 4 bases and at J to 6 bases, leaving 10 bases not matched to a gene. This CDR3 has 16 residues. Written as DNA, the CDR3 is TGTGCCAGTAGTAACGACAGGGGACGTACGGATGAAAAACTGTTTTTT. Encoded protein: CASSNDRGRTDEKLFF. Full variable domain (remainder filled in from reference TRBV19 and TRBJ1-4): DGGITQSPKYLFRKEGQNVTLSCEQNLNHDAMYWYRQDPGQGLRLIYYSQIVNDFQKGDIAEGYSVSREKKESFPLTVTSAQKNPTAFYLCASSNDRGRTDEKLFFGSGTQLSVL.

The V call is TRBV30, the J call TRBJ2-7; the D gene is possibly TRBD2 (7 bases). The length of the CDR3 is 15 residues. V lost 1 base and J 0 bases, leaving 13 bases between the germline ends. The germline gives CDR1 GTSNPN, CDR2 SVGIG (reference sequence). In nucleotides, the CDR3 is TGTGCCTGGAGTGAGGGGGACTACCTCTCCTACGAGCAGTACTTC. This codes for CAWSEGDYLSYEQYF. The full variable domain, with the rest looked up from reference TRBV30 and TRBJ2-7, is SQTIHQWPATLVQPVGSPLSLECTVEGTSNPNLYWYRQAAGRGLQLLFYSVGIGQISSEVPQNLSASRPQDRQFILSSKKLLLSDSGFYLCAWSEGDYLSYEQYFGPGTRLTVT.

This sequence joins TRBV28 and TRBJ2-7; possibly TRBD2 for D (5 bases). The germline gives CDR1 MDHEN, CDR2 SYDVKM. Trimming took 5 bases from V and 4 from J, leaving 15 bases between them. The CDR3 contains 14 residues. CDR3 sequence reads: CASSRVGALYEQYF. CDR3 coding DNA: TGTGCCAGCAGTCGGGTGGGAGCCCTATACGAGCAGTACTTC.

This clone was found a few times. CDR3 DNA sequence: TGTGCCAGCAGCGTAGCCCAGCAGTACAATGAGCAGTTCTTC. It specifies CASSVAQQYNEQFF. J is TRBJ2-1 and V is TRBV9, with D unresolved. This CDR3 is built from 14 residues. Trimming cost V 0 bases and J 4 bases, with 8 bases left between them. Germline assignment: CDR1 SGDLS and CDR2 YYNGEE.

CDR3 DNA sequence: TGTGCCAGCAGAACAGGGGGCCCCTATGGCTACACCTTC. Protein product: CASRTGGPYGYTF. This chain uses TRBV6-8 with TRBJ1-2; TRBD1 aligns across 9 bases. Losses at the gene ends were 6 bases for V and 4 bases for J; bases not matched to a gene: 3. Looked up from germline, CDR1 is MNHGY and CDR2 is SAAAGT. The CDR3 is 13 residues long.

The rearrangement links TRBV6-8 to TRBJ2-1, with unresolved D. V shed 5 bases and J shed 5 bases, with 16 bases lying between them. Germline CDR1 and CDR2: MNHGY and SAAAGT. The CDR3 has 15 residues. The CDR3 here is CASSRTWNPDNEQFF. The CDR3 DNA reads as TGTGCCAGCAGTCGAACTTGGAACCCAGACAATGAGCAGTTCTTC.

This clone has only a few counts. CDR3 residues: CASSPGLEQYF. The CDR3 region has the DNA TGTGCCAGCAGCCCGGGACTCGAGCAGTACTTC. The gene calls are TRBV14 and TRBJ2-7; tentatively, D is TRBD2 (6 bases). Germline values: CDR1 SGHDN, CDR2 FVKESK. The CDR3 is 11 amino acids. V was trimmed by 4 bases and J by 6 bases, leaving 7 bases between them.

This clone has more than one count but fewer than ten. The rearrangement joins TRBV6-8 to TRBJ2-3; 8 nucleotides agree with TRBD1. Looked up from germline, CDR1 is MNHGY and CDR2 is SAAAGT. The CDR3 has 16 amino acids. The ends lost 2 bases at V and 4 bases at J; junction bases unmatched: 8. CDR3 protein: CASSYLTGAFPDTQYF. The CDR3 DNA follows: TGTGCCAGCAGTTACCTGACAGGGGCGTTCCCAGATACGCAGTATTTT.

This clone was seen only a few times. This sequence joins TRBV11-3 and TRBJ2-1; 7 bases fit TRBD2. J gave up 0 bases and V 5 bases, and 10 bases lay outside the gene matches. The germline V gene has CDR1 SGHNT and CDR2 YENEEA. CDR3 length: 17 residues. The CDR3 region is CASSLTGGPSSYNEQFF. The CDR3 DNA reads TGTGCCAGCAGCCTAACGGGAGGCCCGAGCTCCTACAATGAGCAGTTCTTC.

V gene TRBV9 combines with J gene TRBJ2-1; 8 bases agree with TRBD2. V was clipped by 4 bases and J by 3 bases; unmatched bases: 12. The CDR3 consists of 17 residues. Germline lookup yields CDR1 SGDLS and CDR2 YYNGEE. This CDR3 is CASSPLMPGTSYNEQFF. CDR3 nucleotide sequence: TGTGCCAGCAGCCCACTAATGCCCGGGACTAGCTACAATGAGCAGTTCTTC.

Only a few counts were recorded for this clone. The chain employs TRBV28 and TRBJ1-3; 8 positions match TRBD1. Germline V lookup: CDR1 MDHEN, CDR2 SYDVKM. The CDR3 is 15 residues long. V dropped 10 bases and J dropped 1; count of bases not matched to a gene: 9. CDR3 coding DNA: TGTGCCACCCGCGCCGGGACAGGATCTGGAAACACCATATATTTT. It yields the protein CATRAGTGSGNTIYF.

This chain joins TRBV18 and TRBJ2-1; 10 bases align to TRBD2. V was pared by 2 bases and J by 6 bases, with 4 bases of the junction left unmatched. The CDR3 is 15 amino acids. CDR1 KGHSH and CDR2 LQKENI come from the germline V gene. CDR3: CASSPGVAGGNEQFF. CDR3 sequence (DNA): TGTGCCAGCTCACCAGGAGTAGCGGGAGGCAATGAGCAGTTCTTC.

This CDR3 reads CASSWAGLTYNEQFF. CDR3 DNA: TGCGCCAGCAGCTGGGCGGGCCTCACCTACAATGAGCAGTTCTTC. The gene calls are TRBV5-1 and TRBJ2-1, with D perhaps matching TRBD2 (5 bases). The CDR3 is made up of 15 amino acids. Germline V gene data show CDR1 as SGHRS and CDR2 as YFSETQ. V lost 3 bases and J 2 bases, leaving 12 bases between the germline ends.

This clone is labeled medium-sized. CDR3 DNA sequence: TGTGCCAGCAGTTGGGTAAGGGATCCCTCCTACGAGCAGTACTTC. As protein: CASSWVRDPSYEQYF. V and J are TRBV6-8 and TRBJ2-7; D not resolved. V was cut by 4 bases and J by 0 bases, with 13 bases left in between. The CDR3 sequence is 15 residues long. Germline V gene sequence: CDR1 MNHGY, CDR2 SAAAGT.